The 22 T cell receptor beta chains below were found in one sample sequenced in a study of cytomegalovirus exposure and HLA in healthy donors. Amplification used 60 Vbeta primers and 13 Jbeta primers. Assay used: immunoSEQ multiplex PCR; TCRdb lists only in-frame clones, some missing. This table has over 200,000 clones, roughly 80% appearing once. Specimen: PBMCs. These receptors all come from a man aged 35 to 55 in good health and CMV-seropositive.

The chain recombines TRBV5-1 with TRBJ2-2, with TRBD2 matching over 7 bases. The CDR3 has 17 amino acids. The ends lost 0 bases at V and 9 bases at J; junction bases unmatched: 14. Per the germline V gene, CDR1 is SGHRS and CDR2 is YFSETQ. The DNA for the CDR3 is TGCGCCAGCAGCTTGGCCAACAGCGGGACGACATCGTGGGAGCTGTTTTTT. This codes for CASSLANSGTTSWELFF.

This sequence joins TRBV15 and TRBJ2-7; possibly TRBD2 for D (6 bases). V was pared by 0 bases and J by 0 bases, with 15 bases between. This CDR3 region has 17 residues. Germline CDR1 is LNHNV and CDR2 is YYDKDF (reference sequence). The CDR3 DNA reads as TGTGCCACCAGCAGAGATTTCGTGACTAGTCGCTCCTACGAGCAGTACTTC. Translated, it gives CATSRDFVTSRSYEQYF.

This clone has only one observation. The V call is TRBV6-6, the J call TRBJ2-2; D perhaps matches TRBD1 (6 bases). The germline CDR1 and CDR2 sequences are MNHNY and SVGAGI (reference sequence). This CDR3 comprises 14 residues. The germline V and J ends were trimmed by 6 bases and 4 bases, with 12 bases remaining between them. CDR3 amino acids: CASSSTGLTGELFF. CDR3 DNA sequence: TGTGCCAGCAGCTCCACAGGGCTCACCGGGGAGCTGTTTTTT.

V and J are TRBV5-6 and TRBJ2-5; TRBD1 agrees at 7 bases. In germline, CDR1 is SGHDT, CDR2 YYEEEE. This CDR3 comprises 14 residues. V trimming: 2 bases; J trimming: 4 bases; junction bases outside the gene matches: 5. CDR3 amino acids: CASSFTGEGETQYF. For the CDR3, the DNA is TGTGCCAGCAGCTTCACAGGGGAAGGAGAGACCCAGTACTTC.

This rearrangement joins TRBV5-6 to TRBJ1-3; D call uncertain. The CDR3 extends over 14 amino acids. Trimming left V 4 bases short and J 2 bases short, with 10 bases between. Germline loops: CDR1 SGHDT, CDR2 YYEEEE. CDR3: CASSPPGTGNTIYF. The CDR3 DNA sequence: TGTGCCAGCAGCCCACCGGGGACTGGAAACACCATATATTTT.

This clone was seen only a few times. V usage is TRBV30 and J usage is TRBJ1-1; D possibly corresponds to TRBD1 (6 bases). Trimming pared 0 bases from V and 4 bases from J, leaving 15 bases between. This CDR3 contains 15 residues. CDR1 is GTSNPN and CDR2 is SVGIG in the germline V gene (reference sequence). CDR3 sequence reads: CAWSVRGRGPTEAFF. Here the CDR3 DNA reads TGTGCCTGGAGTGTACGGGGCAGGGGACCCACTGAAGCTTTCTTT.

The genes are TRBV5-1 and TRBJ2-3; TRBD2 matches at 8 bases. This CDR3 has 17 amino acids. The ends lost 0 bases at V and 1 base at J; junction bases unmatched: 7. Per germline, CDR1 SGHRS and CDR2 YFSETQ. CDR3 sequence: CASSLGRLAYGTDTQYF. The DNA for the CDR3 is TGCGCCAGCAGCTTGGGAAGACTAGCGTACGGCACAGATACGCAGTATTTT.

The V and J genes are TRBV6-1 and TRBJ1-5; perhaps TRBD1 as D (5 bases). Germline loops: CDR1 MNHNS, CDR2 SASEGT. With 2 bases removed from V and 1 base from J, the gap between germline ends came to 9 bases. CDR3 size: 15 residues. CDR3 nucleotide sequence: TGTGCCAGCAGTGAATGGGGGGGGAGCAATCAGCCCCAGCATTTT. It translates to CASSEWGGSNQPQHF.

This clone has just one count. V is TRBV4-1 and J is TRBJ2-2; D is unclear. From germline, CDR1 is MGHRA and CDR2 YSYEKL. The length of the CDR3 is 17 residues. Trimming removed 0 bases from V and 10 bases from J, with 21 bases in between. CDR3 DNA: TGCGCCAGCAGCCAAGATGGGCAAGCTATCCCCCCCCTGGAGCTGTTTTTT. It yields the protein CASSQDGQAIPPLELFF.

The CDR3 region has the DNA TGTGCCAGCAGCTTCACTCAGGGGCCAGGGGTGGCCCAGTACTTC. This sequence encodes CASSFTQGPGVAQYF. The rearrangement joins TRBV7-6 to TRBJ2-5; TRBD1 might be the D (6 bases). Per the germline V gene, CDR1 is SGHVS and CDR2 is FNYEAQ. The ends were cut back, 3 bases at V and 9 bases at J, with 20 bases in the middle. This CDR3 has 15 amino acids.

The V call is TRBV6-5, the J call TRBJ2-3; 8 nucleotides align to TRBD1. V was clipped by 2 bases and J by 6 bases; unmatched bases: 4. From germline, CDR1 is MNHEY and CDR2 SVGAGI. This CDR3 has 14 residues. The CDR3 region has the DNA TGTGCCAGCAGTTACGAGACAGGGGAGGATACGCAGTATTTT. It encodes CASSYETGEDTQYF.

This clone was counted only a few times. This sequence joins TRBV6-1 and TRBJ2-6; the D is unclear. Germline-derived CDR1 and CDR2 are MNHNS and SASEGT. The CDR3 runs to 15 residues. V was cut by 2 bases and J by 0 bases, with 5 bases left in between. Written as DNA, the CDR3 is TGTGCCAGCAGTGAACCGGGCTCTGGGGCCAACGTCCTGACTTTC. This encodes CASSEPGSGANVLTF.

The chain joins TRBV5-1 to TRBJ2-5, with a possible D match to TRBD1 (6 bases). Trimming took off 3 bases at V and 3 bases at J, with 12 bases between the two ends. CDR1 and CDR2 from the germline V gene are SGHRS and YFSETQ. CDR3 length equals 14 residues. In DNA, the CDR3 is TGCGCCAGCAGCTCCCAGGGGCCGAAAGAGACCCAGTACTTC. Its translation: CASSSQGPKETQYF. The full variable domain, rest sourced from reference TRBV5-1 and TRBJ2-5, is KAGVTQTPRYLIKTRGQQVTLSCSPISGHRSVSWYQQTPGQGLQFLFEYFSETQRNKGNFPGRFSGRQFSNSRSEMNVSTLELGDSALYLCASSSQGPKETQYFGPGTRLLVL.

This clone was counted a few times. The chain is built from TRBV6-5 and TRBJ2-2; D perhaps matches TRBD2 (5 bases). V lost 7 bases and J lost 0, with 12 bases in between. The CDR3 runs 15 residues. Germline V CDR1 and CDR2: MNHEY, SVGAGI. The CDR3 protein is CASTDRGANTGELFF. The CDR3 nucleotides read TGTGCCAGCACCGACCGGGGAGCGAACACCGGGGAGCTGTTTTTT.

This clone has a single count. The rearrangement uses TRBV7-9 and TRBJ1-1, with 7 positions matching TRBD1. Germline trimming cut 2 bases from V and 0 bases from J; bases unmatched to any gene: 6. The CDR3 contains 16 residues. Germline V lookup: CDR1 SEHNR, CDR2 FQNEAQ (reference sequence). The DNA for the CDR3 is TGTGCCAGCAGCTTACCTATTGGGACAGTGAACACTGAAGCTTTCTTT. This encodes CASSLPIGTVNTEAFF.

DNA for the CDR3: TGTGCCAGCAGCCCGGGGACTAGCGGCTACGAGCAGTACTTC. Protein product: CASSPGTSGYEQYF. The gene calls are TRBV5-6 and TRBJ2-7; 11 bases fit TRBD2. V was pared by 4 bases and J by 3 bases, with 3 bases of the junction left unmatched. The CDR3 sequence is 14 residues long. Germline assignment: CDR1 SGHDT and CDR2 YYEEEE.

CDR3 sequence: CASSPIRTSGSSRYEQFF. The CDR3, as DNA: TGTGCCAGCAGTCCCATCCGGACTAGCGGGAGTTCACGGTATGAGCAGTTCTTC. This chain links TRBV27 with TRBJ2-1; 13 positions match TRBD2. The CDR3 contains 18 residues. The germline V gene encodes CDR1 MNHEY and CDR2 SMNVEV (reference sequence). V lost 5 bases, J lost 8 bases, and 15 bases stayed unmatched.

V usage is TRBV9 and J usage is TRBJ1-1; tentatively, D is TRBD1 (6 bases). Per germline, CDR1 SGDLS and CDR2 YYNGEE. This CDR3 is 15 amino acids long. The V end was cut by 4 bases, the J end by 7 bases, with 20 bases between. The DNA of the CDR3 is TGTGCCAGCAGCCCCGCGGGGGTACTGGACAGTGAAGCTTTCTTT. As protein: CASSPAGVLDSEAFF.

The V and J genes are TRBV4-1 and TRBJ1-2, with D maybe TRBD1 (5 bases). The germline gives CDR1 MGHRA, CDR2 YSYEKL. There are 17 residues in the CDR3. Trimming left V 1 base short and J 5 bases short, with 20 bases between. CDR3 loop: CASSQVFPGTQLYGYTF. The CDR3 coding sequence is TGCGCCAGCAGCCAAGTCTTCCCAGGGACTCAATTATATGGCTACACCTTC.

V is TRBV4-2 and J is TRBJ1-3; no firm D call. V shed 1 base and J shed 4 bases, with 11 bases lying between them. The CDR3 runs 15 residues. CDR1 is LGHNA and CDR2 is YNFKEQ in the germline V gene. The CDR3 DNA reads as TGTGCCAGCAGCCAAGGCCCGGAGGTCGGAAACACCATATATTTT. It is translated as CASSQGPEVGNTIYF.

The gene calls are TRBV6-4 and TRBJ2-1, with D possibly matching TRBD1 (6 bases). The CDR3 sequence is 15 residues long. CDR1 and CDR2 from the germline V gene are MRHNA and SNTAGT. With 4 bases removed from V and 6 bases from J, the gap between germline ends came to 16 bases. CDR3 sequence reads: CASSVNRVTSNEQFF. CDR3 in DNA: TGTGCCAGCAGTGTGAACAGGGTCACGAGCAATGAGCAGTTCTTC.

The J gene is TRBJ2-1, the V gene TRBV13; D possibly corresponds to TRBD1 (6 bases). This CDR3 region has 15 residues. Germline CDR1 is PRHDT and CDR2 is FYEKMQ (reference sequence). V lost 8 bases and J 4 bases, leaving 18 bases between the germline ends. The CDR3 DNA is TGTGCCAGCCGTTCTGCGGACAGCCGTTACAATGAGCAGTTCTTC. This encodes CASRSADSRYNEQFF.